These T cell receptor beta chains were read from a single sample in a study of regulatory T cells in long-lasting Graves disease. Using its own MiXCR run on the multiplex PCR reads, TCRdb lists one record per CDR3 protein. The table has about 430,000 distinct CDR3 sequences, around 20% seen once. Sequencing used peripheral blood mononuclear cells (PBMCs), obtained when the disease was refractory, from a patient treated with antithyroid drugs. These receptors were obtained from a female donor with Graves disease. CDR3s include the opening cysteine and the closing phenylalanine or tryptophan. A D gene is named only where the DNA matches it firmly. Not every row has a clone size; where given, it reads once, few, many or a size class.

J gene | D gene | V gene | clone size | CDR3 DNA | CDR3 protein
TRBJ2-4 | TRBD1 | TRBV6-2/TRBV6-3 | - | TGTGCCAGCTGGCCGGGACAGTTAGCCAAAAACATTCAGTACTTC | CASWPGQLAKNIQYF
TRBJ2-1 | - | TRBV2 | - | TGTGCCAGCAGTGATTTACGCCGACTGAACAATGAGCAGTTCTTC | CASSDLRRLNNEQFF
TRBJ2-4 | - | TRBV13 | - | TGTGCCAGCAGCTTCCTCCGCGCAGCCCCTTCACGGTGGAACATTCAGTACTTC | CASSFLRAAPSRWNIQYF
TRBJ1-4 | - | TRBV12-3/TRBV12-4 | many | TGTGCCAGCAGTTTAGTGGGCAGTAATGAAAAACTGTTTTTT | CASSLVGSNEKLFF
TRBJ2-5 | - | TRBV5-6 | - | TGTGCCAGCAGCAAGGCAGAGACCCAGTACTTC | CASSKAETQYF
TRBJ2-2 | TRBD2 | TRBV7-8 | few | TGTGCCAGCAGCTCCCTCCCCGTGGGAGGGCCGAACACCGGGGAGCTGTTTTTT | CASSSLPVGGPNTGELFF
TRBJ2-7 | - | TRBV5-1 | few | TGCGCCAGGGGCTCCCTAAGGAGTCCTGTGGAGCAGTACTTC | CARGSLRSPVEQYF
TRBJ2-7 | - | TRBV27 | few | TGTGCCAGCAGTTTATCTATCCCGCGGATAGCGCACGAGCAGTACTTC | CASSLSIPRIAHEQYF
TRBJ1-1 | - | TRBV27 | few | TGTGCCAGCAGTCCCACCCGGAACACTGAAGCTTTCTTT | CASSPTRNTEAFF
TRBJ2-7 | - | TRBV27 | many | TGTGCCAGCAGTTTTACCGGGACTCCCCTCTCCGAGCAGTACTTC | CASSFTGTPLSEQYF
TRBJ1-3 | TRBD1 | TRBV6-1 | - | TGTGCCAGCAGGAGGGGGACAGGGGGCGGAAACACCATATATTTT | CASRRGTGGGNTIYF
TRBJ1-2 | TRBD1 | TRBV7-9 | many | TGTGCCAGCAGCTCCACACAGGGGGGTGGCTACACCTTC | CASSSTQGGGYTF
TRBJ2-7 | - | TRBV29-1 | - | TGCAGCGTTGATCAGGGATGGTCCGAGCAGTACTTC | CSVDQGWSEQYF
TRBJ1-5 | - | TRBV7-8 | few | TGTGCCAGCAGCTTTTATAAAGACAGCAATCAGCCCCAGCATTTT | CASSFYKDSNQPQHF
TRBJ2-1 | TRBD2 | TRBV10-3 | - | TGTGCCATCGACGCTAGCGGGAATGGCAATGAGCAGTTCTTC | CAIDASGNGNEQFF
TRBJ1-2 | - | TRBV18 | - | TGTGCCAGCTCACCAACCCCTTTGACGGGAATCGGTTATGGCTACACCTTC | CASSPTPLTGIGYGYTF
TRBJ2-2 | TRBD2 | TRBV11-2 | - | TGTGCCAGCAGCTCCCCGGGACTAGCGGAACTCGGGGAGCTGTTTTTT | CASSSPGLAELGELFF
TRBJ2-1 | TRBD2 | TRBV6-2/TRBV6-3 | many | TGTGCCAGCAGTTCCCCTAGCGGGAGTTACAATGAGCAGTTCTTC | CASSSPSGSYNEQFF
TRBJ2-7 | - | TRBV9 | - | TGTGCCAGCAGCCCCCCAGCTGGCTACGAGCAGTACTTC | CASSPPAGYEQYF
TRBJ2-1 | TRBD2 | TRBV19 | - | TGTGCCAGTAGGAACAGGGGGCTAGCGGGAGGGTCCTACAATGAGCAGTTCTTC | CASRNRGLAGGSYNEQFF
TRBJ1-6 | TRBD1 | TRBV12-3/TRBV12-4 | many | TGTGCCAGCAGCCGGGACAGATATAATTCACCCCTCCACTTT | CASSRDRYNSPLHF
TRBJ1-2 | TRBD1 | TRBV6-1 | many | TGTGCCAGCAACGAAGGGGGCGGAAAAGGCTACACCTTC | CASNEGGGKGYTF
TRBJ2-1 | - | TRBV29-1 | - | TGCAGCGCCGACCCAGCTTCCTACAATGAGCAGTTCTTC | CSADPASYNEQFF
TRBJ1-5 | - | TRBV20-1 | - | TGCAGTGCTAGAGAGGACTTATATAGCAATCAGCCCCAGCATTTT | CSAREDLYSNQPQHF
TRBJ2-2 | - | TRBV30 | many | TGTGCCTGGAGTGTACTGGAGAACACCGGGGAGCTGTTTTTT | CAWSVLENTGELFF
TRBJ2-5 | TRBD2 | TRBV6-1 | - | TGTGCCAGCAGCGCACTAGCGGGAGAACAAGAGACCCAGTACTTC | CASSALAGEQETQYF
TRBJ2-2 | - | TRBV11-2 | many | TGTGCCAGCAGATGGGACGGTCTCACCGGGGAGCTGTTTTTT | CASRWDGLTGELFF
TRBJ2-5 | - | TRBV11-2 | many | TGTGCCAGCAGCTTAGGGGGGGTTGAGAAGGAGACCCAGTACTTC | CASSLGGVEKETQYF
TRBJ1-1 | - | TRBV27 | many | TGTGCCAGCAGTTTTAGCCCGAACACTGAAGCTTTCTTT | CASSFSPNTEAFF
TRBJ2-5 | - | TRBV11-2 | many | TGTGCCAGCAGCTTAAACGGCGAGGGGTACCAAGAGACCCAGTACTTC | CASSLNGEGYQETQYF
TRBJ2-2 | - | TRBV18 | many | TGTGCCAGCTCACCACCGACACAGACGGGGGAGCTGTTTTTT | CASSPPTQTGELFF
TRBJ2-6 | TRBD1 | TRBV2 | many | TGTGCCAGCGGGGGACAGCTCTCTGGGGCCAACGTCCTGACTTTC | CASGGQLSGANVLTF
TRBJ2-7 | - | TRBV28 | many | TGTGCCAGCAGTTTACGGACCGAGCAGTACTTC | CASSLRTEQYF